This entry is about one T cell receptor (beta chain). TCRdb's table, derived via immunoSEQ multiplex PCR, lists solely in-frame clones and lacks some. This sample yields 150,000 to 200,000 clones, of which about 93% are seen a single time; 3.5% to 5% belongs to the top ten. Germline values: CDR1 LNHNV, CDR2 YYDKDF (reference sequence). Trimming pared 6 bases from V and 0 bases from J, leaving 12 bases between. The CDR3 covers 15 residues. The data were taken from a study of blood T cell repertoires in COVID-19. The receptor's source is a woman aged 45 to 65 with acute or convalescent COVID-19. The sequencing input was peripheral blood. This chain joins TRBV15 and TRBJ1-3, with D possibly being TRBD1 (6 bases). The CDR3 DNA sequence: TGTGCCACCAGTCCTACAGGGACCTCTGGAAACACCATATATTTT. Translating gives CATSPTGTSGNTIYF.